This TCR beta chain was recovered during a study of T cell responses to AZD1222 COVID-19 vaccine. The data were produced by immunoSEQ multiplex PCR, yet TCRdb's version contains in-frame clones alone and is incomplete. The sample yields around 150,000 clones, 94% seen once. Germline assignment: CDR1 LNHDA and CDR2 SQIVND (reference sequence). Trimming took 6 bases from V and 5 from J; bases not matched to a gene: 3. The length of the CDR3 is 15 residues. The origin of this receptor is an adult in good health. Sequences were derived from peripheral blood, sampled on day 0 of AZD1222 vaccination. The chain couples TRBV19 to TRBJ2-5, with 16 bases identical to TRBD2. As DNA, the CDR3 is TGTGCCAGTAGAGGGACTAGCGGGGGGGTGGAGACCCAGTACTTC. Amino acid sequence: CASRGTSGGVETQYF.